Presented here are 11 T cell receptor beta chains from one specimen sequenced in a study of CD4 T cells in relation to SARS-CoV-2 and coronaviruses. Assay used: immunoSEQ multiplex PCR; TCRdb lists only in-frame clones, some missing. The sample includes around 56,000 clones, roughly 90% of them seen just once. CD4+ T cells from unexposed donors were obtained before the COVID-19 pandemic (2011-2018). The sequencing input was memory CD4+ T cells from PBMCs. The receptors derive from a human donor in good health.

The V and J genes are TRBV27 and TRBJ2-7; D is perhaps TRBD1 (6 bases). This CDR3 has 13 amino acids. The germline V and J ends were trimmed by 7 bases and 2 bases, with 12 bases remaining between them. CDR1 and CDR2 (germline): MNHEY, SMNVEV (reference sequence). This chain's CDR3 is CASKRTATYEQYF. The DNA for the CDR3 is TGTGCCAGCAAGAGGACAGCAACCTACGAGCAGTACTTC.

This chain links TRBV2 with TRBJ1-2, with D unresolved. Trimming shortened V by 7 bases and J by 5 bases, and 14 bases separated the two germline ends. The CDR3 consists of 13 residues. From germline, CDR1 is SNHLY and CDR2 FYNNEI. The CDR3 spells CASTFEQVYGYTF. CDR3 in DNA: TGTGCCAGCACCTTCGAGCAGGTTTATGGCTACACCTTC.

Written as DNA, the CDR3 is TGTGCCAGCTGTGGGTCCCTGCGGCCCTACAATGAGCAGTTCTTC. As protein: CASCGSLRPYNEQFF. The J gene is TRBJ2-1, the V gene TRBV28, with unresolved D. This CDR3 has 15 amino acids. With 8 bases removed from V and 2 bases from J, the gap between germline ends came to 16 bases. Germline CDR1 MDHEN, CDR2 SYDVKM.

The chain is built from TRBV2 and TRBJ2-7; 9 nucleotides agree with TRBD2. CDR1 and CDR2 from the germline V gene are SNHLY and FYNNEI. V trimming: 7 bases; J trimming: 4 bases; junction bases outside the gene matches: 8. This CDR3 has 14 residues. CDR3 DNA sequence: TGTGCCAGCATGGGGAGTAGCGGGAGTTACGAGCAGTACTTC. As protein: CASMGSSGSYEQYF.

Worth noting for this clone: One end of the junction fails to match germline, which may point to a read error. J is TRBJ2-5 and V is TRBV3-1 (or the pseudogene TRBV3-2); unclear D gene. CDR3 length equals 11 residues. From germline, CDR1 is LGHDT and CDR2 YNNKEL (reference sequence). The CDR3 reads CASSQGPLTHF. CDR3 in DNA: TGTGCCAGCAGCCAAGGGCCGCTCACCCACTTC.

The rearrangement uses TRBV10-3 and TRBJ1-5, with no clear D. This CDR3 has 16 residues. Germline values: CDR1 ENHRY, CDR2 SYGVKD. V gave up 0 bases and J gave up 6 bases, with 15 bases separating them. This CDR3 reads CAISESTTPQPQPQHF. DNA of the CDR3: TGTGCCATCAGTGAGTCAACCACCCCTCAGCCTCAGCCCCAGCATTTT.

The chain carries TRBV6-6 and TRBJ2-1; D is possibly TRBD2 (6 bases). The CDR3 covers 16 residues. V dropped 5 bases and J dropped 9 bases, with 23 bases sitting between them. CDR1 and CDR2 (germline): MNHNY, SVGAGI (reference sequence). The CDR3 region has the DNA TGTGCCAGCAGTCCTCAGGGTAGGAGGGGTTGGGGTGAGCAGTTCTTC. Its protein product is CASSPQGRRGWGEQFF.

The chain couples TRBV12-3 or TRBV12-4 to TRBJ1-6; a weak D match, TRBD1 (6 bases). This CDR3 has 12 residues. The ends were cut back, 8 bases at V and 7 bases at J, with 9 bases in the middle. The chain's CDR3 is CASGTGNSPLHF. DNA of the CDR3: TGTGCCAGCGGAACAGGGAATTCACCCCTCCACTTT.

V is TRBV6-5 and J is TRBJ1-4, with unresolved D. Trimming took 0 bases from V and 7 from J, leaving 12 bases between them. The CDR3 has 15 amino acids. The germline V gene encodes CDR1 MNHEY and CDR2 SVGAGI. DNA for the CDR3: TGTGCCAGCAGTTACTCAGGGATGGGTAGTGAAAAACTGTTTTTT. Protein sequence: CASSYSGMGSEKLFF.

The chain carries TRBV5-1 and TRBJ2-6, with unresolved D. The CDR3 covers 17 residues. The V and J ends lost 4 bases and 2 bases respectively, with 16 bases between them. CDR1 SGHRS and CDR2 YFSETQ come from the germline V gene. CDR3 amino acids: CASSPNLLGTGANVLTF. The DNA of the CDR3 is TGCGCCAGCAGCCCGAATCTGCTAGGCACTGGGGCCAACGTCCTGACTTTC.

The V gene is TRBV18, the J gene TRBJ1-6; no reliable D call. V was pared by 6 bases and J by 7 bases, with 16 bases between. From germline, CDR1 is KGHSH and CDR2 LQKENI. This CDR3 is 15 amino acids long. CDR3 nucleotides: TGTGCCAGCTCTCCCGCCGCGGGGAGGAATTCACCCCTCCACTTT. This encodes CASSPAAGRNSPLHF.